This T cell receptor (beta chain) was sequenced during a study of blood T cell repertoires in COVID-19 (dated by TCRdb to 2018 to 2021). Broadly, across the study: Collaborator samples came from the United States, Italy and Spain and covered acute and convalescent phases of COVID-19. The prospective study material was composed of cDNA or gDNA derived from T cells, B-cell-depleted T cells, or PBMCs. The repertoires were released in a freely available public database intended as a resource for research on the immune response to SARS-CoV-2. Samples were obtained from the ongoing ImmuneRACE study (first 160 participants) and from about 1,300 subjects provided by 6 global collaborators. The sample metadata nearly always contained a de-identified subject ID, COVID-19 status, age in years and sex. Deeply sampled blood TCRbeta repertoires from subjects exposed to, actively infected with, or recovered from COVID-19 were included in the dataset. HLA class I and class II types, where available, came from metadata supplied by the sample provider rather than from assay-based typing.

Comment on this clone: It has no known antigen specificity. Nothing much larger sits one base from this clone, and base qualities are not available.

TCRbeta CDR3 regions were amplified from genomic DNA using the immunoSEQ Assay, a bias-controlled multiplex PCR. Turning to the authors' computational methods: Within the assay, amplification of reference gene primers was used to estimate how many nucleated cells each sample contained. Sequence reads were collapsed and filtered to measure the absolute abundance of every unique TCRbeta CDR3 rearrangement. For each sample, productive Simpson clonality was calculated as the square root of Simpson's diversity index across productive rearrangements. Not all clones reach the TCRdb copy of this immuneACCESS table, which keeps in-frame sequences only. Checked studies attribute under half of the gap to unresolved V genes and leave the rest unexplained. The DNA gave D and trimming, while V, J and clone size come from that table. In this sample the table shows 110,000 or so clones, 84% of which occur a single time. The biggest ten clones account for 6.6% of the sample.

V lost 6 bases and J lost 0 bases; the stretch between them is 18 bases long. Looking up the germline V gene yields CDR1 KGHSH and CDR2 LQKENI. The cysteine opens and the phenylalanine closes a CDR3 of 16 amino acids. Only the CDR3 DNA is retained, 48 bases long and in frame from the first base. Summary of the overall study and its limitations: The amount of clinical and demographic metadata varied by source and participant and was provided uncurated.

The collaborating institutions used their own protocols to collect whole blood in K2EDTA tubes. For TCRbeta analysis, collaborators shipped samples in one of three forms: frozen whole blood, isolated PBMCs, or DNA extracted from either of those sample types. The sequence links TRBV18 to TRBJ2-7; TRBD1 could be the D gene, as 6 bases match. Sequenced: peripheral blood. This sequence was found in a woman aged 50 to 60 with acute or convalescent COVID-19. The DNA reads TGTGCCAGCTCTCTCCCCGGGACACTTAGCTCCTACGAGCAGTACTTC. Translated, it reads CASSLPGTLSSYEQYF. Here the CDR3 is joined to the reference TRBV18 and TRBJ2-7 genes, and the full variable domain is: NAGVMQNPRHLVRRRGQEARLRCSPMKGHSHVYWYRQLPEEGLKFMVYLQKENIIDESGMPKERFSAEFPKEGPSILRIQQVVRGDSAAYFCASSLPGTLSSYEQYFGPGTRLTVT.